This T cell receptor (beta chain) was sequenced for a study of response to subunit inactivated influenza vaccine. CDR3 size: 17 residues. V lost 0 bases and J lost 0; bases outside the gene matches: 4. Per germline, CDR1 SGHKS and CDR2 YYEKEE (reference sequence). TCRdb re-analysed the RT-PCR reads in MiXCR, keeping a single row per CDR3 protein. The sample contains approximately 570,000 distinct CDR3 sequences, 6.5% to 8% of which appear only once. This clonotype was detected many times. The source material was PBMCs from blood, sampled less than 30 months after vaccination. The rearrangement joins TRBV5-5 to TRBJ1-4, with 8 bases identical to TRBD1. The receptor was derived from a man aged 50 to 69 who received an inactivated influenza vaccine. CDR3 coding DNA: TGTGCCAGCAGCTTGGCAGGGACAGGCGCAACTAATGAAAAACTGTTTTTT. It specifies CASSLAGTGATNEKLFF.